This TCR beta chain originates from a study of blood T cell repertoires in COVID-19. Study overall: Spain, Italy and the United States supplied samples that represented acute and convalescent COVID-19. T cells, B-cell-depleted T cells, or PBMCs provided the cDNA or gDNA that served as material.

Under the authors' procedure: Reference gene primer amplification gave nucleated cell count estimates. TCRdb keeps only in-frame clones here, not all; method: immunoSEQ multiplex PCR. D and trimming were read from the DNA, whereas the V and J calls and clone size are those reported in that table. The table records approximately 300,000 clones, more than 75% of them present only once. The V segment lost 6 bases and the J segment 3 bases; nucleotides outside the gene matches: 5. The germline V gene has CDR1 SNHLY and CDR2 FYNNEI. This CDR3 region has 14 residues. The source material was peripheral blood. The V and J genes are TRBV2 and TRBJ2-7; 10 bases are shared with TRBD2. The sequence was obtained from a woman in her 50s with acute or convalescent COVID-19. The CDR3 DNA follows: TGTGCCAGCAGCTCCCTAGCGGGAGTCTACGAGCAGTACTTC. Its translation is CASSSLAGVYEQYF.